Below are 15 T cell receptor beta chains sequenced from a single sample in a study of PD-L1 blockade in urothelial cancer. The table came from immunoSEQ multiplex PCR; TCRdb's copy has only in-frame clones and leaves some out. Here the sample spans 24,000 or so clones, roughly 85% being singletons. The sample in question was PBMCs, obtained around atezolizumab (anti-PD-L1) treatment. The receptors derive from a man aged 45-60 years with urothelial cancer.

By share of the sample, this clone is medium-sized. The V call is TRBV13, the J call TRBJ2-7, with TRBD2 as a possible D gene (5 bases). The CDR3 sequence is 13 residues long. V shed 3 bases and J shed 2 bases, with 8 bases lying between them. Germline V gives CDR1 PRHDT, CDR2 FYEKMQ (reference sequence). This CDR3 is CASSFGGTYEQYF. Written as DNA, the CDR3 is TGTGCCAGCAGCTTTGGAGGAACCTACGAGCAGTACTTC.

V is TRBV2 and J is TRBJ2-3, with D possibly TRBD2 on 6 matching bases. Germline-derived CDR1 and CDR2 are SNHLY and FYNNEI. The germline V and J ends were trimmed by 1 base and 0 bases, with 8 bases remaining between them. CDR3 size: 15 residues. CDR3 DNA: TGTGCCAGCAGTGAAGGGGGACTTAGCACAGATACGCAGTATTTT. Amino acids: CASSEGGLSTDTQYF.

V and J are TRBV4-1 and TRBJ1-1; D is possibly TRBD1 (6 bases). This CDR3 contains 14 residues. Trimming left V 1 base short and J 4 bases short, with 10 bases between. The germline V gene encodes CDR1 MGHRA and CDR2 YSYEKL. The CDR3 loop is CASSQVQGTTEAFF. CDR3 nucleotides: TGCGCCAGCAGCCAAGTACAGGGAACCACTGAAGCTTTCTTT.

The V call is TRBV6-1, the J call TRBJ1-2; 9 bases fit TRBD1. The CDR3 consists of 15 residues. V trimming: 4 bases; J trimming: 7 bases; junction bases outside the gene matches: 10. Germline V gene sequence: CDR1 MNHNS, CDR2 SASEGT. The CDR3 loop is CASSAGGQGFSGYTF. The CDR3 nucleotides read TGTGCCAGCAGTGCCGGGGGACAGGGTTTTTCTGGCTACACCTTC.

The chain combines TRBV5-6 with TRBJ2-5, with D unresolved. Germline CDR1 is SGHDT and CDR2 is YYEEEE. Deletions cut 0 bases from V and 5 bases from J, with 17 bases between. The CDR3 totals 16 residues. The CDR3: CASSLDVSPVEETQYF. CDR3 nucleotides: TGTGCCAGCAGCTTGGACGTTAGCCCAGTGGAGGAGACCCAGTACTTC. Supplemented by reference TRBV5-6 and TRBJ2-5, the full variable domain reads DAGVTQSPTHLIKTRGQQVTLRCSPKSGHDTVSWYQQALGQGPQFIFQYYEEEERQRGNFPDRFSGHQFPNYSSELNVNALLLGDSALYLCASSLDVSPVEETQYFGPGTRLLVL.

This sequence joins TRBV28 and TRBJ2-3, with 10 bases that match TRBD1. The CDR3 extends over 16 amino acids. Trimming at V came to 5 bases and at J to 6 bases, leaving 11 bases not matched to a gene. Per the germline V gene, CDR1 is MDHEN and CDR2 is SYDVKM. The CDR3 loop is CASSPPRDRGWDTQYF. The CDR3 DNA reads as TGTGCCAGCAGTCCTCCTAGGGACAGGGGTTGGGATACGCAGTATTTT.

The chain carries TRBV19 and TRBJ1-2, with D perhaps TRBD1 (5 bases). Germline-derived CDR1 and CDR2 are LNHDA and SQIVND (reference sequence). Trimming cost V 6 bases and J 2 bases, with 7 bases left between them. The CDR3 is 12 amino acids. The CDR3 region has the DNA TGTGCCAGTAGGACAGCGAACTATGGCTACACCTTC. It codes for CASRTANYGYTF.

The gene calls are TRBV5-1 and TRBJ2-3; 9 nucleotides agree with TRBD2. The CDR3 runs to 15 residues. Germline CDR1 reads SGHRS; CDR2 reads YFSETQ. The trim removed 3 bases at V and 6 bases at J, leaving 8 bases unmatched. The CDR3 bases are TGCGCCAGCAGCTATTTGGCTAGCGGGGTGGATACGCAGTATTTT. Amino acids: CASSYLASGVDTQYF.

This rearrangement joins TRBV10-1 to TRBJ2-1; 9 bases fit TRBD1. The CDR3 runs 15 residues. V lost 3 bases and J lost 3; bases outside the gene matches: 3. CDR1 is WNHNN and CDR2 is SYGVQD in the germline V gene (reference sequence). In nucleotides, the CDR3 is TGCGCCAGCAGTGAAAGGACAGGGGTCTACAATGAGCAGTTCTTC. Translation gives CASSERTGVYNEQFF.

Here the CDR3 reads CASSATSHRNYGYTF. The CDR3 bases are TGTGCCAGCAGCGCCACCTCGCACAGGAACTATGGCTACACCTTC. V is TRBV7-9 and J is TRBJ1-2, with D maybe TRBD1 (5 bases). The CDR3 runs 15 residues. Germline V gene sequence: CDR1 SEHNR, CDR2 FQNEAQ (reference sequence). The germline V and J ends were trimmed by 5 bases and 2 bases, with 15 bases remaining between them.

The chain joins TRBV19 to TRBJ2-7; the match to TRBD1 covers 7 bases. The germline V gene encodes CDR1 LNHDA and CDR2 SQIVND (reference sequence). V trimming: 3 bases; J trimming: 0 bases; junction bases outside the gene matches: 5. This CDR3 has 15 amino acids. Here the CDR3 reads CASSMGTESSYEQYF. CDR3 bases: TGTGCCAGTAGTATGGGGACAGAATCCTCCTACGAGCAGTACTTC.

The chain links TRBV5-4 to TRBJ2-1, with 12 positions matching TRBD1. V lost 0 bases, J lost 4 bases, and 5 bases stayed unmatched. The CDR3 spans 17 residues. Germline assignment: CDR1 SGHNT and CDR2 YYREEE (reference sequence). CDR3 protein: CASSLVGTGGRYNEQFF. The CDR3 DNA reads TGTGCCAGCAGCTTGGTCGGGACAGGGGGCAGGTACAATGAGCAGTTCTTC.

This chain links TRBV19 with TRBJ1-5, with TRBD1 matching over 9 bases. The J segment lost 2 bases and the V segment lost 7 bases, leaving 18 bases of the junction unmatched. Germline CDR1 reads LNHDA; CDR2 reads SQIVND (reference sequence). There are 19 residues in the CDR3. This CDR3 is CASMRQGGKVWQGNQPQHF. Written as DNA, the CDR3 is TGTGCCAGTATGAGACAGGGGGGAAAGGTTTGGCAGGGCAATCAGCCCCAGCATTTT.

The chain has TRBV6-5 and TRBJ2-1; D might be TRBD1 (6 bases). The CDR3 covers 15 residues. The V and J ends lost 0 bases and 1 base respectively, with 7 bases between them. Germline V gene sequence: CDR1 MNHEY, CDR2 SVGAGI. This CDR3 reads CASSYSDRSYNEQFF. CDR3 coding DNA: TGTGCCAGCAGTTACTCGGACAGATCCTACAATGAGCAGTTCTTC.

The chain employs TRBV18 and TRBJ2-1, with TRBD2 matching over 13 bases. The CDR3 is 15 residues long. CDR1 and CDR2 (germline): KGHSH, LQKENI. J lost 15 bases, V lost 5 bases, and 13 bases had no gene match. CDR3 in DNA: TGTGCCAGCTCATCGCCAGGACTAGCGGGAGCGAATCCGTTCTTC. It codes for CASSSPGLAGANPFF.